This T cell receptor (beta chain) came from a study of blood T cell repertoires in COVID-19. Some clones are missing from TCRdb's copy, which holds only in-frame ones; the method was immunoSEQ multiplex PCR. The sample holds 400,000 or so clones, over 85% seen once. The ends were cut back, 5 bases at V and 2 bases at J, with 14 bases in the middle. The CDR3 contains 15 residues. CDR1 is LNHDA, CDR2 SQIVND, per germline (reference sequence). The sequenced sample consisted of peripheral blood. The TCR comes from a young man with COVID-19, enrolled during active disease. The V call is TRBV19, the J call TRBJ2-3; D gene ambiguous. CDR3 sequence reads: CASSSRLGITDTQYF. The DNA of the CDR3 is TGTGCCAGTAGTTCCCGACTCGGAATCACAGATACGCAGTATTTT.